This T cell receptor beta chain was sequenced during a study of neurological immune-mediated disorders. Sample time point: longitudinal time-point 3. This clonotype came up many times. In germline, CDR1 is SGHTA, CDR2 FQGTGA. The CDR3 has 14 amino acids. V gave up 6 bases and J gave up 2 bases; unmatched junction bases: 2. The cDNA was generated through 5'RACE incorporating 10-nucleotide random UMIs. One entry per CDR3 protein results from TCRdb running MiXCR on the 5' RACE reads. The data hold 53,000 or so distinct CDR3 sequences, with approximately 8.4% observed a single time. Sequenced input: PBMCs. V gene TRBV7-3 combines with J gene TRBJ2-1; 9 bases agree with TRBD2. This receptor was obtained from a woman aged 35 to 49 in good health. The CDR3 reads CASRPSGTYNEQFF. The CDR3 coding sequence is TGTGCCAGCAGGCCTAGCGGGACCTACAATGAGCAGTTCTTC.